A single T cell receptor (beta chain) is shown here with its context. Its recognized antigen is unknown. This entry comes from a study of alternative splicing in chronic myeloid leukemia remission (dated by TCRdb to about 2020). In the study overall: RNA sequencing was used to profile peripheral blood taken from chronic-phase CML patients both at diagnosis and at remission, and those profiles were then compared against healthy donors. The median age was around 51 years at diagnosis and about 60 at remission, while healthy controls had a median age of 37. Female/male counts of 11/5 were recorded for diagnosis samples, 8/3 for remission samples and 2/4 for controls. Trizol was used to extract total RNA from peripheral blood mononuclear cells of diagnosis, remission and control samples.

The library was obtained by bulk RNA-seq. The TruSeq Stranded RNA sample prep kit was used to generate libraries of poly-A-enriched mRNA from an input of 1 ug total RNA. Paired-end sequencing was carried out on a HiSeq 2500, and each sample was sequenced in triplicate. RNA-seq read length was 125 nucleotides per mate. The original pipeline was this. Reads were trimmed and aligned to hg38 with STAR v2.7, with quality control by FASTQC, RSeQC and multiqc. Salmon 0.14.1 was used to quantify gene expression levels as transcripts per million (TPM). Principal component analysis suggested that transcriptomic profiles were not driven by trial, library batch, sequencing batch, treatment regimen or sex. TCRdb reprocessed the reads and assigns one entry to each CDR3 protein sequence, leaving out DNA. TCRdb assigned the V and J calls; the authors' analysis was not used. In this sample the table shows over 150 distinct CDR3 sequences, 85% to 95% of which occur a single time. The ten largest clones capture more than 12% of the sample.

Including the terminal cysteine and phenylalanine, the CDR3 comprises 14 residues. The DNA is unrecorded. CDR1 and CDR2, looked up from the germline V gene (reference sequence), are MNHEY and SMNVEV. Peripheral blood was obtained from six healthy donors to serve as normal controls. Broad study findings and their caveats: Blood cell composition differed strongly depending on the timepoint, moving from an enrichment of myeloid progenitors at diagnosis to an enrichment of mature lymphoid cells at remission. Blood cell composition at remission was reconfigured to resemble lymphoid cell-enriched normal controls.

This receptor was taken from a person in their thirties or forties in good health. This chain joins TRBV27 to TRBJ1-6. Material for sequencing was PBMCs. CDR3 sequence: CASSLRADNSPLHF.